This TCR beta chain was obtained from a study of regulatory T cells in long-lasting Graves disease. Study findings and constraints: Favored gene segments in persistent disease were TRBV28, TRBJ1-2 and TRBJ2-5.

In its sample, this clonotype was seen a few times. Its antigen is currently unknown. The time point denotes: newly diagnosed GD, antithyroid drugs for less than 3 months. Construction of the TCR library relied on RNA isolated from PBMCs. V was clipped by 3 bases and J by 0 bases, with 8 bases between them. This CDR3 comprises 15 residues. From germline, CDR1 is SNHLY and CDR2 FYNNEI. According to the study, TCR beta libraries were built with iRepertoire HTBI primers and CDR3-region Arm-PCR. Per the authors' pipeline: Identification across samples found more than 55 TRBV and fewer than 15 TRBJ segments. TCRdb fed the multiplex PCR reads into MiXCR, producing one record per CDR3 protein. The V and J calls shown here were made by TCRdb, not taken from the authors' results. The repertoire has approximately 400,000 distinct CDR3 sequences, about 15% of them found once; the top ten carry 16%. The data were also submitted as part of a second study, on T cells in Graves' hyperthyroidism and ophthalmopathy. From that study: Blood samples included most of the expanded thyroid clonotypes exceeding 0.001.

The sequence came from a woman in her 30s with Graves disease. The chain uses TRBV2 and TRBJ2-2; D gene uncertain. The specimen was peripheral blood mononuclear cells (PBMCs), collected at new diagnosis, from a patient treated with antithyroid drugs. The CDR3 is CASSDERTNTGELFF. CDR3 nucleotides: TGTGCCAGCAGTGATGAGCGAACGAACACCGGGGAGCTGTTTTTT.